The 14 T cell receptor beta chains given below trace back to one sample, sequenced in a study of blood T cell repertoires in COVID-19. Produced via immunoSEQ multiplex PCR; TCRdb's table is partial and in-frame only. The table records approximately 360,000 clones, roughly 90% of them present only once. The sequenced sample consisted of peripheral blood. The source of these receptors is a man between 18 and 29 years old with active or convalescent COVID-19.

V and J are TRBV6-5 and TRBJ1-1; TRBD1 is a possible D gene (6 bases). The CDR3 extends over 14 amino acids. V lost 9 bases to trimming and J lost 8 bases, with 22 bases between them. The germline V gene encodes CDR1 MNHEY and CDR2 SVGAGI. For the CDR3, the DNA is TGTGCCAGTGGGGACACGGCCCGGGGCAGGGAAGCTTTCTTT. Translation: CASGDTARGREAFF.

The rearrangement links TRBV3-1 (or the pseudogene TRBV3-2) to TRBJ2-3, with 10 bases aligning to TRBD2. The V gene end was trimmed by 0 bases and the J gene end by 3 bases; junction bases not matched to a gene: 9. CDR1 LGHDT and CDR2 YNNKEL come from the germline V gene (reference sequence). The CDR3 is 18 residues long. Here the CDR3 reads CASSQDPSGSSGTDTQYF. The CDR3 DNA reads TGTGCCAGCAGCCAAGACCCTAGCGGGAGTAGTGGAACAGATACGCAGTATTTT.

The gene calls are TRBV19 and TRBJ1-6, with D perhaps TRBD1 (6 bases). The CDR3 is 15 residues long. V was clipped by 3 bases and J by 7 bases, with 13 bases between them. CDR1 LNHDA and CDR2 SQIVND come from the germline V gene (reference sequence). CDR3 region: CASSMGPGGNSPLHF. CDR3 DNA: TGTGCCAGTAGTATGGGCCCGGGGGGCAATTCACCCCTCCACTTT.

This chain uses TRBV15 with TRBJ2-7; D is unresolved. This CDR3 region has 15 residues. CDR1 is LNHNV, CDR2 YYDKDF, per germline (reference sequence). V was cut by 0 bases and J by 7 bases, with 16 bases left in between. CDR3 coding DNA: TGTGCCACCAGCAGAGATGCCCTTGAAACGGGTGAGCAGTACTTC. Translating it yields CATSRDALETGEQYF.

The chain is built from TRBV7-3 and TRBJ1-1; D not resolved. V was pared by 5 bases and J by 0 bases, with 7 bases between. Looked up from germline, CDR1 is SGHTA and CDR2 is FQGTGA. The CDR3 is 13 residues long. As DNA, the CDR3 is TGTGCCAGCAGCGCAACAATGAACACTGAAGCTTTCTTT. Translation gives CASSATMNTEAFF.

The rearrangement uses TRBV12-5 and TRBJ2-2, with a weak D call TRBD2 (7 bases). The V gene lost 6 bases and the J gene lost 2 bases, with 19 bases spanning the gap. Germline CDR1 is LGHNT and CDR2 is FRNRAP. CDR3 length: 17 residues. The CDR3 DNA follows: TGTGCTAGTGGCCGAAGGTCGGCGGGGGCAAACACCGGGGAGCTGTTTTTT. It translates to CASGRRSAGANTGELFF.

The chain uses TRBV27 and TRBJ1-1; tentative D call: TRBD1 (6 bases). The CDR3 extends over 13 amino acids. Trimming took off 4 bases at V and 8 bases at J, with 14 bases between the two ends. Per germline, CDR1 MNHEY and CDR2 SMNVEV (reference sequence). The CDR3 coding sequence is TGTGCCAGCAGTTGGGGGCGGTATAAGGAAGCTTTCTTT. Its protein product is CASSWGRYKEAFF.

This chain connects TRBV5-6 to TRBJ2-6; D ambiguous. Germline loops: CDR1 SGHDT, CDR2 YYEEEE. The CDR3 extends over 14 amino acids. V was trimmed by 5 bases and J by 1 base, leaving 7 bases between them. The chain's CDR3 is CASRQLSGANVLTF. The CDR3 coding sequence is TGTGCCAGCAGGCAACTGTCTGGGGCCAACGTCCTGACTTTC.

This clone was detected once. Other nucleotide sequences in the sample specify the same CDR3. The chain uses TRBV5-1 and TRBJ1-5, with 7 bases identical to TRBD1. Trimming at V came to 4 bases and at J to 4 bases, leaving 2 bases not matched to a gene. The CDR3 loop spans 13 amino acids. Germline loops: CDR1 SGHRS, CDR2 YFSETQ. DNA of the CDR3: TGCGCCAGCAGCCCACAGGGGAATCAGCCCCAGCATTTT. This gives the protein CASSPQGNQPQHF.

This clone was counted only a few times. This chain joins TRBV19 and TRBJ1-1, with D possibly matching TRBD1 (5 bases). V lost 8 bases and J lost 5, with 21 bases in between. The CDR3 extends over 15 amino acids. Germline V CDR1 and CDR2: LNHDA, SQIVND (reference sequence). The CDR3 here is CASYGQGGWRTEAFF. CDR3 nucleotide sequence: TGTGCCAGTTATGGGCAGGGAGGTTGGCGGACTGAAGCTTTCTTT.

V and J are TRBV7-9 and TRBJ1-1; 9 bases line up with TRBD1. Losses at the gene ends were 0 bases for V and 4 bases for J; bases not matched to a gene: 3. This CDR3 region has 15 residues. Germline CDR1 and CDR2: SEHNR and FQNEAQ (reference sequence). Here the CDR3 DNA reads TGTGCCAGCAGCTTAGCCGGACAGGGGTTCACTGAAGCTTTCTTT. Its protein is CASSLAGQGFTEAFF.

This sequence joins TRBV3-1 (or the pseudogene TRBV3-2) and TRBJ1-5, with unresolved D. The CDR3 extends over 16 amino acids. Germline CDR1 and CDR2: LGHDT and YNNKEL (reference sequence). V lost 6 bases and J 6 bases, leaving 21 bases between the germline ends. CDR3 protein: CASRYQLIPGIQPQHF. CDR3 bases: TGTGCCAGCAGGTATCAGCTCATTCCGGGGATTCAGCCCCAGCATTTT.

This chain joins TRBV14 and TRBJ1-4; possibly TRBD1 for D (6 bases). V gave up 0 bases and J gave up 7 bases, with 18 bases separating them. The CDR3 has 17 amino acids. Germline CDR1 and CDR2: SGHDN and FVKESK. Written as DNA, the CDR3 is TGTGCCAGCAGCCAAGAACGAGGGGGACGGAACCTTGAAAAACTGTTTTTT. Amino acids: CASSQERGGRNLEKLFF.

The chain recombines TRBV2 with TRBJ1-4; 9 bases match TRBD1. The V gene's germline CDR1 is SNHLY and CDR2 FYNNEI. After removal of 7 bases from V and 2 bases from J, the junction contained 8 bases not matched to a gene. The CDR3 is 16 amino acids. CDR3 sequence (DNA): TGTGCCAGCACATTTGACAGGGGGTCGACTAATGAAAAACTGTTTTTT. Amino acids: CASTFDRGSTNEKLFF. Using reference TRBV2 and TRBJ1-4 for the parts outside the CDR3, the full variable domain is EPEVTQTPSHQVTQMGQEVILRCVPISNHLYFYWYRQILGQKVEFLVSFYNNEISEKSEIFDDQFSVERPDGSNFTLKIRSTKLEDSAMYFCASTFDRGSTNEKLFFGSGTQLSVL.